The 2 T cell receptor beta chains presented below share a single source sample, sequenced in a study of T cells in Graves' hyperthyroidism and ophthalmopathy. What was amplified from RNA transcripts were TCR beta CDR3 regions. The HTBI primer set drove a first-round RT-PCR of the TCR CDR3. TCRdb processed the multiplex PCR reads anew with MiXCR; each CDR3 protein has one entry. This sample carries hundreds of thousands of distinct CDR3 sequences, 24% of them seen once, and the ten largest clones take 11%. Sample: blood. These receptors were taken from a woman aged 25-40 years with Graves' ophthalmopathy.

This clonotype was seen many times. The rearrangement links TRBV6-1 to TRBJ1-2; D possibly corresponds to TRBD1 (5 bases). Germline CDR1 and CDR2: MNHNS and SASEGT. Trimming cost V 5 bases and J 8 bases, with 15 bases left between them. The CDR3 has 13 residues. This CDR3 is CASSPSQGYGYTF. DNA of the CDR3: TGTGCCAGCAGTCCATCGCAGGGTTACGGCTACACCTTC.

The sample holds a few counts of this clonotype. This may stem from a read error, because a much larger clone lies one nucleotide away. The CDR3 carries no conserved terminal phenylalanine or tryptophan, so it likely arises from a read error. The chain couples TRBV2 to TRBJ2-2; TRBD1 is a possible D gene (5 bases). V was clipped by 6 bases and J by 0 bases, with 20 bases between them. The CDR3 runs 18 residues. CDR1 SNHLY and CDR2 FYNNEI come from the germline V gene. CDR3: CASRRPGHRGANTGELFL. In nucleotides, the CDR3 is TGTGCCAGCAGAAGACCCGGACACCGTGGCGCGAACACCGGGGAGCTGTTTTTG.